This record looks at one T cell receptor (beta chain) sequence and its context. Its antigen is unidentified. Treatment given: oral pan-JAK inhibitor, 5-10 mg twice daily. Lesional scalp punch biopsies and peripheral blood came from alopecia areata patients. Sorting separated CD4+ and CD8+ T cells out of PBMCs. TCR sequencing used cDNA made by reverse transcription of extracted RNA. Some clones are missing from TCRdb's copy, which holds only in-frame ones; the method was immunoSEQ multiplex PCR. The profile shows about 76,000 clones, around 66% of them singletons. This sample was included in a study of CD8+ T cells in alopecia areata. Study findings and constraints: Scalp and blood samples kept many expanded lesional clones throughout tofacitinib. Mice gave a clearer picture of TCR sharing than patients did, possibly for HLA-related reasons.

Trimming removed 3 bases from V and 3 bases from J; junction bases left unmatched: 10. Germline V gene lookup returns CDR1 MNHEY and CDR2 SMNVEV (reference sequence). The CDR3 is 17 residues long. The sample in question was CD8+ T cells sorted from blood, obtained at week 24, from a patient treated with tofacitinib. The TCR comes from a human donor with alopecia areata. The chain uses TRBV27 and TRBJ2-7, with 11 bases that match TRBD2. In DNA, the CDR3 is TGTGCCAGCAGTTTGCGGGGACTAGCGGAGCTAGACTACGAGCAGTACTTC. Protein product: CASSLRGLAELDYEQYF.